The rows below give T cell receptor beta chains drawn from one sample of a study of blood T cell repertoires in COVID-19. Using immunoSEQ multiplex PCR, the repertoire was profiled, and TCRdb retains in-frame clones only, with some absent. Among roughly 290,000 clones listed, around 89% were seen once. The source material was PBMCs or T cells enriched from blood (not recorded which). All receptors derive from a woman between 18 and 29 years old with acute COVID-19. Each CDR3 is given with its conserved first and last residue. A D gene is named only where the DNA matches it firmly. Rows give clone size only sometimes, using once, few, many, or a class for an expanded clone.

TRBD1	-	TRBJ1-2	TRBV5-5	15	TGTGCCAGCAGCTTGGCCGGACAGGGATACTATGGCTACACCTTC	CASSLAGQGYYGYTF
-	-	TRBJ1-5	TRBV23-1	16	TGCGCCAGCAGTCAAGCTGACAGATGGTGCAATCAGCCCCAGCATTTT	CASSQADRWCNQPQHF
TRBD1	once	TRBJ1-5	TRBV5-8	15	TGTGCCAGCAGCTTGGATCAAGGGGGCTGGAAGCCCCAGCATTTT	CASSLDQGGWKPQHF
TRBD2	-	TRBJ2-3	TRBV18	18	TGTGCCAGCTCACCACTGTCGCCGGGCGGGAGACCCACAGATACGCAGTATTTT	CASSPLSPGGRPTDTQYF
TRBD2	-	TRBJ2-1	TRBV15	14	TGTGCCACCCGCACTAGCGGGTATTACAATGAGCAGTTCTTC	CATRTSGYYNEQFF
-	-	TRBJ1-5	TRBV12-5	18	TGTGCTAGTGGTTTGATTCTCACCGCAGGAATCTCCAATCAGCCCCAGCATTTT	CASGLILTAGISNQPQHF
TRBD1	-	TRBJ2-7	TRBV2	12	TGTGCCAGCAGGGGGGACAGTTACGAGCAGTACTTC	CASRGDSYEQYF
-	-	TRBJ2-1	TRBV24-1	13	TGTGCCACCAGTGAGCTTAGCTACAATGAGCAGTTCTTC	CATSELSYNEQFF
TRBD2	once	TRBJ2-1	TRBV9	16	TGTGCCAGCAGCGTAGACGGGCGGGAGGGCCTAAATGAGCAGTTCTTC	CASSVDGREGLNEQFF
-	once	TRBJ1-2	TRBV25-1	12	TGTGCCAGCAGTGAATATAGGGGTGGCTACACCTTC	CASSEYRGGYTF
-	-	TRBJ2-1	TRBV5-1	15	TGCGCCAGCAGCAGGGATGGGAGCTCCTACAATGAGCAGTTCTTC	CASSRDGSSYNEQFF
TRBD2	-	TRBJ2-5	TRBV3-1/TRBV3-2	16	TGTGCCAGCAGCCGAAAGCGACTAGCGGGAGAAGAGACCCAGTACTTC	CASSRKRLAGEETQYF
TRBD2	-	TRBJ2-7	TRBV6-5	15	TGTGCCAGCAGTTACTTTGGGGGAGGGCCGGGGGAGCAGTACTTC	CASSYFGGGPGEQYF
TRBD2	-	TRBJ2-1	TRBV27	16	TGTGCCAGCAGTTTATCGATAAGCGGGAGATACAATGAGCAGTTCTTC	CASSLSISGRYNEQFF
TRBD1	-	TRBJ1-4	TRBV2	14	TGTGCCAGCACCCCGGACAGGGTTAATGAAAAACTGTTTTTT	CASTPDRVNEKLFF
TRBD1	-	TRBJ1-5	TRBV27	19	TGTGCCAGCAGTTTATCGGCCCGGGACAGACTCTATAGCAATCAGCCCCAGCATTTT	CASSLSARDRLYSNQPQHF